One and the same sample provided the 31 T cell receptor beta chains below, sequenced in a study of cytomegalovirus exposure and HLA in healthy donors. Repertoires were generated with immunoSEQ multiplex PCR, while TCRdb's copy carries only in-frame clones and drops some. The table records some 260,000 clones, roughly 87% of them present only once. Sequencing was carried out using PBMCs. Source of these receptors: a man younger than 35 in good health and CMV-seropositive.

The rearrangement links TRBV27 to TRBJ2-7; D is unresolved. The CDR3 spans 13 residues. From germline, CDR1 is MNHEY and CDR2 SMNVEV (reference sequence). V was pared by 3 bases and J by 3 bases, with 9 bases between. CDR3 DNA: TGTGCCAGCAGTTTTAACTCCTTCTACGAGCAGTACTTC. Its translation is CASSFNSFYEQYF.

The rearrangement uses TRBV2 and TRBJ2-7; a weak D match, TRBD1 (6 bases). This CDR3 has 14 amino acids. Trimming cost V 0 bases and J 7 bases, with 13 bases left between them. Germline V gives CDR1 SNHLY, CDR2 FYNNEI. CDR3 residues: CASSEAGAKREQYF. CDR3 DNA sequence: TGTGCCAGCAGTGAAGCGGGGGCCAAGCGGGAGCAGTACTTC.

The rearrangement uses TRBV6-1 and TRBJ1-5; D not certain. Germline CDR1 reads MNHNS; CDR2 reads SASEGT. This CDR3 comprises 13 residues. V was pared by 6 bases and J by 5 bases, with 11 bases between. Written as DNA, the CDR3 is TGTGCCAGCAGGAGAGTTCTCGATCAGCCCCAGCATTTT. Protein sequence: CASRRVLDQPQHF.

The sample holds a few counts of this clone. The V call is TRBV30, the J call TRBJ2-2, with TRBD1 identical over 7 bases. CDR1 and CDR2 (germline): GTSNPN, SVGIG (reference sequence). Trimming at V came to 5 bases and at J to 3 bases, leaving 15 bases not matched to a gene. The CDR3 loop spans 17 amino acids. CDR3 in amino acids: CAWLTGTAIDYTGELFF. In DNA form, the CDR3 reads TGTGCCTGGCTCACCGGGACAGCAATTGATTACACCGGGGAGCTGTTTTTT.

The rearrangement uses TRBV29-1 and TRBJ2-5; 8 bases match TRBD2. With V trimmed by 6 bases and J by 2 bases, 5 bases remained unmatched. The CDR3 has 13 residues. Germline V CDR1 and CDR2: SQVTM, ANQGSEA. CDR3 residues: CSVGGGRQETQYF. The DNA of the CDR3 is TGCAGCGTAGGTGGCGGGAGGCAAGAGACCCAGTACTTC.

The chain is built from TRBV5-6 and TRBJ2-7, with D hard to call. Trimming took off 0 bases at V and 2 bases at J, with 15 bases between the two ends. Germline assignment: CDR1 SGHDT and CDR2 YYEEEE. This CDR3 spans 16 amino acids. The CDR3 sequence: CASSLAPSEPPYEQYF. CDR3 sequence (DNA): TGTGCCAGCAGCTTGGCCCCCAGTGAGCCCCCCTACGAGCAGTACTTC.

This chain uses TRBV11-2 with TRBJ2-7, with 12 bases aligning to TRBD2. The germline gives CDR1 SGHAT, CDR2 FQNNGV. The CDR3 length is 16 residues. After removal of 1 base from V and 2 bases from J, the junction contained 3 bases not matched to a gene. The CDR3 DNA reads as TGTGCCAGCAGCTTAGCCCTAGCGGGAGGGCCCTACGAGCAGTACTTC. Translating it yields CASSLALAGGPYEQYF.

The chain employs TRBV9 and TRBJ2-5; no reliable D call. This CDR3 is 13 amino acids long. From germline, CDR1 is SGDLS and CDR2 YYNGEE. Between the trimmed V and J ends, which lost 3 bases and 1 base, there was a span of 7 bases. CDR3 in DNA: TGTGCCAGCAGCGGGATCCCCCAAGAGACCCAGTACTTC. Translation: CASSGIPQETQYF.

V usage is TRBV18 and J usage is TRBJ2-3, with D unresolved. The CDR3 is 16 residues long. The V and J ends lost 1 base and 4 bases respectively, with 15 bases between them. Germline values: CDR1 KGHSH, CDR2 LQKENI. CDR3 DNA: TGTGCCAGCTCACCACAATCGATGTTAGGTTCAGATACGCAGTATTTT. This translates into CASSPQSMLGSDTQYF.

CDR3 DNA: TGTGCCAGCAGTTTATCCCACAGGGAACCCCGCTATGGCTACACCTTC. Translated: CASSLSHREPRYGYTF. The chain carries TRBV28 and TRBJ1-2; D is perhaps TRBD1 (6 bases). Trimming took 1 base from V and 4 from J, leaving 16 bases between them. CDR1 MDHEN and CDR2 SYDVKM come from the germline V gene. The CDR3 has 16 residues.

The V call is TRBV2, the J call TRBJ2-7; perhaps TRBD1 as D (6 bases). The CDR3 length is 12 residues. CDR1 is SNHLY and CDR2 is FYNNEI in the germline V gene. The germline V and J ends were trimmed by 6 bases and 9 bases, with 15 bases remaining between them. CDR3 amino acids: CASRGHAEGQYF. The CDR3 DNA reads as TGTGCCAGCAGGGGACACGCCGAGGGGCAGTACTTC.

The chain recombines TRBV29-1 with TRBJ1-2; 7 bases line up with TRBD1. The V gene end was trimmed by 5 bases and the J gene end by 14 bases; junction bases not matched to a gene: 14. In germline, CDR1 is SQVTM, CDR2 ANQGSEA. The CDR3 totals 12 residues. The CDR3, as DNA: TGCAGCGTTTCTCCGGGACAGTCAGCGGAAACCTTC. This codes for CSVSPGQSAETF.

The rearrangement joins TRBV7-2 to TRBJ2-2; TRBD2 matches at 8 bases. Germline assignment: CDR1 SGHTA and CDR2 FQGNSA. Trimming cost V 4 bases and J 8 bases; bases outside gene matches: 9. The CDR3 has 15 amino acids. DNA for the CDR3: TGTGCCAGCAGCTCGTCTAGCGGGCCGGGGGGGGAGCTGTTTTTT. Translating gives CASSSSSGPGGELFF.

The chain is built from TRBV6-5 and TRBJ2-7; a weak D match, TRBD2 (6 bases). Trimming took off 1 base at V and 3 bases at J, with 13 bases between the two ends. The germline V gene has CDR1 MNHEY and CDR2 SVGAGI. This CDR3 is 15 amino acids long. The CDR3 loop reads CASSYWTTGSYEQYF. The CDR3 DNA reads TGTGCCAGCAGTTACTGGACTACCGGGAGCTACGAGCAGTACTTC.

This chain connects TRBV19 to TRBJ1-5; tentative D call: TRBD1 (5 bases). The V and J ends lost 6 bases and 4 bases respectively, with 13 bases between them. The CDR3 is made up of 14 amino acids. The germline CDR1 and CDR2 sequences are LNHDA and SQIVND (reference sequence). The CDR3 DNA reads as TGTGCCAGTAGGGGATGGGGCGGGAATCAGCCCCAGCATTTT. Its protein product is CASRGWGGNQPQHF.

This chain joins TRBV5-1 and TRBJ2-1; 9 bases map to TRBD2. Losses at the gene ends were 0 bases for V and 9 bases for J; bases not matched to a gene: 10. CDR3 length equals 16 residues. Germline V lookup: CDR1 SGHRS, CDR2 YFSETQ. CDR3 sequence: CASSLGPAGGSGEQFF. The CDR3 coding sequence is TGCGCCAGCAGCTTGGGCCCAGCGGGAGGCTCTGGTGAGCAGTTCTTC.

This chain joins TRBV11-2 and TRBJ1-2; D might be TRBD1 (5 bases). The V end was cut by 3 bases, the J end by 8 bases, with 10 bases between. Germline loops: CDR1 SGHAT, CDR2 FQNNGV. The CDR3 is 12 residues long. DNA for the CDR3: TGTGCCAGCAGCTTTGCCAGGGACGGCTACACCTTC. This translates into CASSFARDGYTF.

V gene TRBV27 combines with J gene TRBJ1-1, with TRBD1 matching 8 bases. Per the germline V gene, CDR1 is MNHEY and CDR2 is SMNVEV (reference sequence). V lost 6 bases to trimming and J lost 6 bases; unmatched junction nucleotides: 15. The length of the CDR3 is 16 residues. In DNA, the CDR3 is TGTGCCAGCAGATTCTCCCTTCAGGGGGCGCATTCTGAAGCTTTCTTT. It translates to CASRFSLQGAHSEAFF.

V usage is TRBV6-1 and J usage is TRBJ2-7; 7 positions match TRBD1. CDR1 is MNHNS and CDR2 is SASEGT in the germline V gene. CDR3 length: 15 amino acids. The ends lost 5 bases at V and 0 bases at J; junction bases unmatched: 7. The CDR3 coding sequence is TGTGCCAGCAGTACTACCGGGGACAGCTCCTACGAGCAGTACTTC. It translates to CASSTTGDSSYEQYF.

CDR3 DNA sequence: TGCGCCAGCAGCTTGGCCGGGCAGCATTCCTACGAGCAGTACTTC. This encodes CASSLAGQHSYEQYF. This chain connects TRBV5-1 to TRBJ2-7, with D unresolved. V was clipped by 0 bases and J by 1 base, with 11 bases between them. CDR1 is SGHRS and CDR2 is YFSETQ in the germline V gene. CDR3 length: 15 amino acids.

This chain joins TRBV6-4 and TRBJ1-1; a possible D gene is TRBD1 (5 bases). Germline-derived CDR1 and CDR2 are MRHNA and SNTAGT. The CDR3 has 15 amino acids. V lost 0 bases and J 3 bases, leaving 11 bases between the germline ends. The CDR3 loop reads CASSDSTGADTEAFF. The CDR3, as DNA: TGTGCCAGCAGTGACTCGACCGGGGCGGACACTGAAGCTTTCTTT.

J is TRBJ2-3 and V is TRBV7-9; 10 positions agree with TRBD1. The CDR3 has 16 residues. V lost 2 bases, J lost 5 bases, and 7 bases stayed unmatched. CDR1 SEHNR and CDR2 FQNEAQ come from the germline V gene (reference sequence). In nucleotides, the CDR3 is TGTGCCAGCAGCTTAAGGGGAGGACAGGGGGGAGATACGCAGTATTTT. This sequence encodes CASSLRGGQGGDTQYF.

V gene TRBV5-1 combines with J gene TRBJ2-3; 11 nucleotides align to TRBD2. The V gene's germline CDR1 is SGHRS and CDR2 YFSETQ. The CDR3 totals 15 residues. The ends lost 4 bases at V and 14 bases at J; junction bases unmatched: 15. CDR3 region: CASSLTSGVAQGWYF. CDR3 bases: TGCGCCAGCAGCCTGACTAGCGGGGTCGCTCAGGGGTGGTATTTT.

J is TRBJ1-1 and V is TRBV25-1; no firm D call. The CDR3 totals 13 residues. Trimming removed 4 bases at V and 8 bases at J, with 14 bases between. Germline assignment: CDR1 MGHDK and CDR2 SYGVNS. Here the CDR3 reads CASSAPLTTEAFF. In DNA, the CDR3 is TGTGCCAGCAGTGCACCTTTAACGACCGAAGCTTTCTTT.

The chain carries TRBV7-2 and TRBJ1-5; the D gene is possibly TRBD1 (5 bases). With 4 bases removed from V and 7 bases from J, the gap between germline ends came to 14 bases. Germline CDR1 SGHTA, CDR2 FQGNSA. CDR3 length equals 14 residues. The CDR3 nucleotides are TGTGCCAGCAGCTCTGGGTATTCAGGGCAGCCCCAGCATTTT. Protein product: CASSSGYSGQPQHF.

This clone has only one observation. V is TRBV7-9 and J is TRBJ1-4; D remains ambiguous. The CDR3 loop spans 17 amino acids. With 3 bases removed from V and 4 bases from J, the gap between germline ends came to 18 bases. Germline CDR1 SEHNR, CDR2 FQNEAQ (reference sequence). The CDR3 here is CASSFQARYPYNEKLFF. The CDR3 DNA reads TGTGCCAGCAGCTTCCAAGCCCGATATCCCTATAATGAAAAACTGTTTTTT.

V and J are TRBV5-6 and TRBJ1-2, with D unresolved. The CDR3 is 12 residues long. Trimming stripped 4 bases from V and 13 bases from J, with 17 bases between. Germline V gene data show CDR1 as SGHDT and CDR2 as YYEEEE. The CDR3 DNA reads TGTGCCAGCAGCCTTAGGCAGCGAGGTATCACCTTC. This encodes CASSLRQRGITF.

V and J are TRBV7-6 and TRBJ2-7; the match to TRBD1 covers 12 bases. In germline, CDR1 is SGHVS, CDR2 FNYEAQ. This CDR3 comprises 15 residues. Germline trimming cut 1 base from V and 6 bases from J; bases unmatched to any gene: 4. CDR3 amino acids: CASSLGGTGGVEQYF. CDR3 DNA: TGTGCCAGCAGCTTAGGGGGGACAGGGGGCGTCGAGCAGTACTTC.

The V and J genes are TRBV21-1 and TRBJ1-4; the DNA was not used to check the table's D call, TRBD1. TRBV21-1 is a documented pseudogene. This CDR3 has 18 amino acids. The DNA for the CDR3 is TGTGCCAGCAGCAAAGGGGGCCGAAGAGTTGCAACTAATGAAAAACTGTTTTTT. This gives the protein CASSKGGRRVATNEKLFF.

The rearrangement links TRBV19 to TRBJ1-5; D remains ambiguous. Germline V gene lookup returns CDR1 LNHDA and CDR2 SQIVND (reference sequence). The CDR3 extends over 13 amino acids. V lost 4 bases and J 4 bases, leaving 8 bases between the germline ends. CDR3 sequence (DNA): TGTGCCAGTAGTAGTGATATTAATCAGCCCCAGCATTTT. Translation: CASSSDINQPQHF. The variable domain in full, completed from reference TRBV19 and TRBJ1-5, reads DGGITQSPKYLFRKEGQNVTLSCEQNLNHDAMYWYRQDPGQGLRLIYYSQIVNDFQKGDIAEGYSVSREKKESFPLTVTSAQKNPTAFYLCASSSDINQPQHFGDGTRLSIL.

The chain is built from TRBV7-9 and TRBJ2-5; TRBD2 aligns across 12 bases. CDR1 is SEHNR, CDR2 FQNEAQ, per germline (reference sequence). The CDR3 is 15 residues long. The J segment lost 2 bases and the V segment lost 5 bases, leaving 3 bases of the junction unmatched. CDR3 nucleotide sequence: TGTGCCAGCAGCCGGACTAGCGGGATGCAAGAGACCCAGTACTTC. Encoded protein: CASSRTSGMQETQYF.